These 25 T cell receptor beta chains were sequenced from one sample in a study of T and B cells in COVID-19 patients. Multiplex PCR with BIOMED2 TRB-A/B primer pools amplified TRB rearrangements. One entry per CDR3 protein, called by TCRdb with MiXCR from the multiplex PCR reads. The table records approximately 8,000 distinct CDR3 sequences, around two fifths of them present only once. Blood genomic DNA input for TRB amplification was 250-500 ng. The material sequenced was blood. The origin of the receptors is a human donor who had recovered from COVID-19.

This chain joins TRBV5-4 and TRBJ2-7, with 7 bases lining up with TRBD2. This CDR3 spans 13 amino acids. From germline, CDR1 is SGHNT and CDR2 YYREEE (reference sequence). Trimming at V came to 0 bases and at J to 6 bases, leaving 3 bases not matched to a gene. CDR3 sequence: CASSLVGGGEQYV. CDR3 in DNA: TGTGCCAGCAGCTTGGTTGGGGGGGGCGAGCAGTACGTC.

In this sample, this clonotype turned up a few times. Here the CDR3 reads CSVWSSGNTIYF. Here the CDR3 DNA reads TGCAGCGTTTGGAGTTCTGGAAACACCATATATTTT. The chain combines TRBV29-1 with TRBJ1-3; D not resolved. With 5 bases removed from V and 1 base from J, the gap between germline ends came to 6 bases. The CDR3 loop spans 12 amino acids. In germline, CDR1 is SQVTM, CDR2 ANQGSEA. The full variable domain, with the rest looked up from reference TRBV29-1 and TRBJ1-3, is SAVISQKPSRDICQRGTSLTIQCQVDSQVTMMFWYRQQPGQSLTLIATANQGSEATYESGFVIDKFPISRPNLTFSTLTVSNMSPEDSSIYLCSVWSSGNTIYFGEGSWLTVV.

The V call is TRBV27, the J call TRBJ1-3, with D tentatively TRBD1 (6 bases). The CDR3 spans 13 residues. Deletions cut 4 bases from V and 5 bases from J, with 9 bases between. Germline CDR1 and CDR2: MNHEY and SMNVEV (reference sequence). The CDR3 here is CASSSGERNTIYF. The CDR3 DNA reads TGTGCCAGCAGTTCAGGGGAGAGAAACACCATATATTTT.

This clonotype appeared once. This chain uses TRBV12-3 or TRBV12-4 with TRBJ2-7; the D call may be TRBD1 or TRBD2 (5 bases each). The CDR3 length is 13 residues. Trimming removed 5 bases from V and 0 bases from J, with 8 bases in between. CDR3 loop: CASSLGTSYEQYV. CDR3 DNA: TGTGCCAGCAGTCTCGGGACCTCCTACGAGCAGTACGTC.

CDR3 amino acids: CASSVRLAGAGAKNIQYF. CDR3 nucleotide sequence: TGTGCCAGCAGTGTTAGACTAGCGGGGGCGGGAGCCAAAAACATTCAGTACTTC. This sequence joins TRBV6-1 and TRBJ2-4, with 12 bases aligning to TRBD2. The CDR3 consists of 18 residues. V was pared by 4 bases and J by 0 bases, with 7 bases of the junction left unmatched. Germline CDR1 is MNHNS and CDR2 is SASEGT.

V is TRBV19 and J is TRBJ1-5, with TRBD1 matching over 11 bases. The CDR3 extends over 16 amino acids. V trimming: 4 bases; J trimming: 4 bases; junction bases outside the gene matches: 6. Per the germline V gene, CDR1 is LNHDA and CDR2 is SQIVND (reference sequence). The CDR3 nucleotides are TGTGCCAGTAGTACCTCCGGGACAGGGGGGAATCAGCCCCAGCATTTT. Protein: CASSTSGTGGNQPQHF. Based on the CDR3 plus reference TRBV19 and TRBJ1-5, the full variable domain is DGGITQSPKYLFRKEGQNVTLSCEQNLNHDAMYWYRQDPGQGLRLIYYSQIVNDFQKGDIAEGYSVSREKKESFPLTVTSAQKNPTAFYLCASSTSGTGGNQPQHFGDGTRLSIL.

The chain recombines TRBV11-3 with TRBJ2-3; no reliable D call. Trimming took off 0 bases at V and 0 bases at J, with 7 bases between the two ends. This CDR3 has 15 amino acids. CDR1 is SGHNT and CDR2 is YENEEA in the germline V gene. DNA for the CDR3: TGTGCCAGCAGCTTAGATGGGTCTAGCACAGATACGCAGTATTTT. Its protein is CASSLDGSSTDTQYF.

The chain uses TRBV12-3 or TRBV12-4 and TRBJ2-7; 8 bases align to TRBD1. Unmatched junction bases numbered 16, after V lost 6 bases and J lost 3 bases. The CDR3 runs to 17 residues. For the CDR3, the DNA is TGTGCCAGCAGCACAGGGGGACACCTCCCGACCTTCTACGAGCAGTACTTC. This codes for CASSTGGHLPTFYEQYF.

The V call is TRBV29-1, the J call TRBJ1-2, with D tentatively TRBD1 (6 bases). V gave up 0 bases and J gave up 6 bases, with 11 bases separating them. This CDR3 is 13 amino acids long. Germline assignment: CDR1 SQVTM and CDR2 ANQGSEA. In DNA, the CDR3 is TGCAGCGTTGAAGACAAGCGGACAGATGGCTACACCTTC. Encoded protein: CSVEDKRTDGYTF.

This clonotype appeared a few times. V usage is TRBV6-2 or TRBV6-3 and J usage is TRBJ2-6; D not certain. V was clipped by 7 bases and J by 3 bases, with 13 bases between them. The CDR3 loop spans 15 amino acids. Germline lookup yields CDR1 MNHEY and CDR2 SVGEGT. CDR3 coding DNA: TGTGCCAGCACCCCGTTCGTGGGTGGGGCCAACGTCCTGACTTTC. It specifies CASTPFVGGANVLTF.

This clonotype has only a few counts. The chain uses TRBV6-5 and TRBJ2-2, with D uncertain. V lost 3 bases to trimming and J lost 1 base, with 6 bases between them. In germline, CDR1 is MNHEY, CDR2 SVGAGI. This CDR3 has 14 amino acids. CDR3 sequence reads: CASSYVRNTGELFF. CDR3 bases: TGTGCCAGCAGTTATGTCAGGAACACCGGGGAGCTGTTTTTT.

This clonotype was seen more than once but under ten times. The chain employs TRBV11-3 and TRBJ2-1; 8 nucleotides align to TRBD1. Germline loops: CDR1 SGHNT, CDR2 YENEEA. The CDR3 has 14 amino acids. The J segment lost 5 bases and the V segment lost 4 bases, leaving 4 bases of the junction unmatched. The CDR3 spells CASSSTGAHNEQFF. CDR3 nucleotides: TGTGCCAGCAGCTCGACAGGGGCGCACAATGAGCAGTTCTTC.

This clonotype has only a few counts. The gene calls are TRBV5-4 and TRBJ2-1, with 8 bases identical to TRBD1. The CDR3 is made up of 16 amino acids. The germline V gene has CDR1 SGHNT and CDR2 YYREEE (reference sequence). Losses at the gene ends were 0 bases for V and 0 bases for J; bases not matched to a gene: 2. The CDR3, as DNA: TGTGCCAGCAGCTTGGGTGGACAGGGCTCCTACAATGAGCAGTTCTTC. It translates to CASSLGGQGSYNEQFF.

This chain's CDR3 is CASSLDPGGQETQYF. CDR3 bases: TGCGCCAGCAGCTTGGACCCGGGGGGCCAAGAGACCCAGTACTTC. This chain links TRBV5-1 with TRBJ2-5; 7 positions match TRBD2. V lost 0 bases and J lost 1; bases outside the gene matches: 3. The CDR3 runs to 15 residues. Looked up from germline, CDR1 is SGHRS and CDR2 is YFSETQ.

This clonotype has a handful of counts. The chain combines TRBV6-1 with TRBJ1-5, with a tentative D call TRBD1 (5 bases). V was trimmed by 4 bases and J by 5 bases, leaving 12 bases between them. This CDR3 spans 14 amino acids. CDR1 and CDR2 from the germline V gene are MNHNS and SASEGT. CDR3 nucleotides: TGTGCCAGCAGTGCCAGGGAGGTGGATCAGCCCCAGCATTTT. Its protein is CASSAREVDQPQHF.

In this sample, this clonotype is medium-sized. This chain links TRBV6-6 with TRBJ2-5; 7 nucleotides line up with TRBD1. Germline V CDR1 and CDR2: MNHNY, SVGAGI (reference sequence). Trimming cost V 6 bases and J 4 bases; bases outside gene matches: 11. The CDR3 is 15 residues long. The CDR3 loop reads CASSTPLDRRETQYF. In DNA form, the CDR3 reads TGTGCCAGCAGCACACCGCTGGACAGGCGAGAGACCCAGTACTTC.

This chain connects TRBV7-2 to TRBJ1-3, with 10 bases that match TRBD1. The length of the CDR3 is 15 residues. Germline V gives CDR1 SGHTA, CDR2 FQGNSA. V trimming: 6 bases; J trimming: 0 bases; junction bases outside the gene matches: 2. The CDR3 DNA reads as TGTGCCAGCAGTTGGGACAGGGGCTCTGGAAACACCATATATTTT. Its protein product is CASSWDRGSGNTIYF. Full variable domain (remainder filled in from reference TRBV7-2 and TRBJ1-3): GAGVSQSPSNKVTEKGKDVELRCDPISGHTALYWYRQSLGQGLEFLIYFQGNSAPDKSGLPSDRFSAERTGGSVSTLTIQRTQQEDSAVYLCASSWDRGSGNTIYFGEGSWLTVV.

This CDR3 reads CASRGTSGGQRDTQYF. The CDR3 nucleotides read TGTGCCAGCAGGGGGACTAGCGGGGGGCAGAGGGATACGCAGTATTTT. This chain links TRBV12-3 or TRBV12-4 with TRBJ2-3, with 15 bases lining up with TRBD2. The V segment lost 6 bases and the J segment 6 bases; nucleotides outside the gene matches: 7. CDR3 size: 16 residues.

The chain uses TRBV13 and TRBJ2-7; D is uncertain. The CDR3 totals 13 residues. Per the germline V gene, CDR1 is PRHDT and CDR2 is FYEKMQ (reference sequence). V lost 5 bases, J lost 4 bases, and 12 bases lay in between. CDR3 nucleotide sequence: TGTGCCAGCAGCGCCCAAAGGAGTTACGAGCAGTACTTC. It encodes CASSAQRSYEQYF.

The gene calls are TRBV27 and TRBJ1-2, with 8 bases lining up with TRBD1. Trimming cost V 3 bases and J 4 bases; bases outside gene matches: 1. This CDR3 is built from 13 residues. Germline loops: CDR1 MNHEY, CDR2 SMNVEV (reference sequence). For the CDR3, the DNA is TGTGCCAGCAGTTTCACAGGGGGCTATGGCTACACCTTC. Its protein product is CASSFTGGYGYTF.

The chain joins TRBV6-6 to TRBJ2-5; D is possibly TRBD1 or TRBD2 (6 bases each). The germline CDR1 and CDR2 sequences are MNHNY and SVGAGI (reference sequence). CDR3 length equals 14 residues. Trimming cost V 6 bases and J 4 bases, with 15 bases left between them. CDR3 nucleotide sequence: TGTGCCAGCAGCTCCCTAAAGGGGGGAGAGACCCAGTACTTC. Residues: CASSSLKGGETQYF.

This clonotype was counted between two and nine times. The chain combines TRBV6-2 or TRBV6-3 with TRBJ2-7, with TRBD1 matching 7 bases. Germline V CDR1 and CDR2: MNHEY, SVGEGT. This CDR3 comprises 14 residues. V gave up 7 bases and J gave up 3 bases; unmatched junction bases: 9. The CDR3 sequence is CASTTGVRIYEQYF. In DNA form, the CDR3 reads TGTGCCAGCACAACAGGGGTGCGGATCTACGAGCAGTACTTC.

There are a few counts of this clonotype. J is TRBJ2-7 and V is TRBV5-3, with D uncertain. TRBV5-3 is an open reading frame, and its role is uncertain. V was shortened by 0 bases and J by 4 bases, with 17 bases between the two germline ends. The length of the CDR3 is 16 residues. The CDR3 loop is CARSLVNSLSTYEQYF. The CDR3 region has the DNA TGTGCCAGAAGCTTGGTAAACTCCCTTAGCACGTACGAGCAGTACTTC.

The rearrangement joins TRBV18 to TRBJ1-1; D unresolved. Germline V gives CDR1 KGHSH, CDR2 LQKENI. With 3 bases removed from V and 3 bases from J, the gap between germline ends came to 2 bases. The CDR3 loop spans 11 amino acids. DNA for the CDR3: TGTGCCAGCTCACCCGACACTGAAGCTTTCTTT. It yields the protein CASSPDTEAFF.

The chain employs TRBV29-1 and TRBJ1-2; D unresolved. The CDR3 consists of 11 residues. V was shortened by 3 bases and J by 6 bases, with 8 bases between the two germline ends. Per the germline V gene, CDR1 is SQVTM and CDR2 is ANQGSEA. The CDR3 DNA reads TGCAGCGTTGATTCGGACGATGGCTACACCTTC. Encoded protein: CSVDSDDGYTF.